The entry below describes one T cell receptor (beta chain). This entry belongs to a study of blood T cell repertoires in COVID-19. The wider study: Acute and convalescent COVID-19 samples came from the United States, Italy and Spain.

In the original analysis: Amplification of reference gene primers was used by the study to estimate nucleated cell counts. Repertoires were generated with immunoSEQ multiplex PCR, while TCRdb's copy carries only in-frame clones and drops some. V, J and clone size were drawn from that table, and D and trimming were deduced from the DNA. The sample holds more than 300,000 clones, about 84% seen once. V was trimmed by 1 base and J by 4 bases, leaving 14 bases between them. The CDR3 is 14 residues long. Germline V CDR1 and CDR2: SQVTM, ANQGSEA. This receptor was obtained from a woman aged 45-65 years with acute or convalescent COVID-19. The chain carries TRBV29-1 and TRBJ2-7, with D tentatively TRBD2 (7 bases). Sequencing was carried out using peripheral blood. The CDR3 bases are TGCAGCGTTGAAGGGGAGGGGGATATTTACGAGCAGTACTTC. The encoded protein is CSVEGEGDIYEQYF.